This T cell receptor beta chain comes out of a study of identical twins. Study outcomes and limitations: Part of the zero-insertion signal could reflect confounding by invariant MAIT and iNKT cells. Within cord blood, abundant beta clonotypes carried fewer insertions, but memory repertoires showed no such trend.

It was template switching that added a universal primer site, and there were unique molecular identifiers on the cDNA. TCRdb called the 5' RACE reads again in MiXCR, with one record for every CDR3 protein. The data contain 690,000 or so distinct CDR3 sequences, over 8.5% of them singletons. This clonotype was observed a handful of times. Antigen unknown. This sample was shared with a second study, whose subject was yellow fever vaccine responses in identical twins. From that study: Twin vaccine T cell responses reportedly seemed partly convergent, partly personalized.

Source material: PBMCs. This receptor was obtained from a woman in her late teens or twenties in good health.

The CDR3 DNA reads TGTGCCATCAGCGAGAGGGGGATCGGGGAGGAGACCCAGTACTTC. This translates into CAISERGIGEETQYF. The rearrangement joins TRBV10-3 to TRBJ2-5; a weak D match, TRBD1 (6 bases). V lost 6 bases and J lost 5, with 19 bases in between. Germline V gives CDR1 ENHRY, CDR2 SYGVKD. There are 15 residues in the CDR3.